This passage covers 22 T cell receptor beta chains from one sample sequenced in a study of shared clonotypes between healthy human individuals. Cells designated naive CD8 were CD45RO-negative and were positively selected for CCR7, with terminally differentiated effector memory CD45RA+ cells excluded. TCRdb's table, derived via immunoSEQ multiplex PCR, lists solely in-frame clones and lacks some. The sample yields fewer than 800,000 clones, about 92% seen once. Sequencing was carried out using naive CD8+ T cells sorted from blood. Receptors originate from a man between 25 and 39 years old in good health.

The gene calls are TRBV7-9 and TRBJ2-1; tentative D call: TRBD1 (5 bases). This CDR3 has 13 amino acids. Germline V gene sequence: CDR1 SEHNR, CDR2 FQNEAQ (reference sequence). The V end lost 5 bases, the J end lost 6 bases, and 11 bases lay between the germline ends. CDR3 in amino acids: CASSQGATNEQFF. The CDR3 bases are TGTGCCAGCAGCCAGGGCGCTACCAATGAGCAGTTCTTC.

The gene calls are TRBV7-6 and TRBJ2-3; 12 bases align to TRBD2. Trimming cost V 5 bases and J 2 bases; bases outside gene matches: 5. The CDR3 loop spans 16 amino acids. Germline V gene lookup returns CDR1 SGHVS and CDR2 FNYEAQ. This CDR3 is CASSRRLAGVTDTQYF. CDR3 nucleotides: TGTGCCAGCAGCCGAAGACTAGCGGGAGTCACAGATACGCAGTATTTT.

CDR3: CASSILGQGETQYF. Written as DNA, the CDR3 is TGTGCCAGTAGTATATTGGGACAGGGGGAGACCCAGTACTTC. This chain connects TRBV19 to TRBJ2-5; 10 nucleotides line up with TRBD1. Germline V lookup: CDR1 LNHDA, CDR2 SQIVND (reference sequence). V was clipped by 2 bases and J by 5 bases; unmatched bases: 2. The CDR3 totals 14 residues.

The chain carries TRBV28 and TRBJ2-1, with D unresolved. CDR3 length: 14 residues. V lost 9 bases and J 3 bases, leaving 15 bases between the germline ends. CDR1 and CDR2 (germline): MDHEN, SYDVKM. CDR3 sequence: CASQRAGRYNEQFF. The CDR3 DNA reads TGTGCCAGTCAACGGGCAGGCCGCTACAATGAGCAGTTCTTC.

This chain links TRBV15 with TRBJ2-1; D is tentatively TRBD1 or TRBD2 (5 bases each). The length of the CDR3 is 13 residues. Germline V CDR1 and CDR2: LNHNV, YYDKDF (reference sequence). V was cut by 1 base and J by 6 bases, with 7 bases left in between. The CDR3: CATSRGDLNEQFF. DNA of the CDR3: TGTGCCACCAGCAGAGGGGACCTCAATGAGCAGTTCTTC.

The chain employs TRBV2 and TRBJ2-7, with 9 nucleotides matching TRBD2. The germline gives CDR1 SNHLY, CDR2 FYNNEI. The ends lost 6 bases at V and 8 bases at J; junction bases unmatched: 11. This CDR3 is 14 amino acids long. CDR3 sequence: CASRPASGNSQQYF. In DNA, the CDR3 is TGTGCCAGCAGACCCGCTAGCGGGAACAGCCAGCAGTACTTC. The full variable domain, rest sourced from reference TRBV2 and TRBJ2-7, is EPEVTQTPSHQVTQMGQEVILRCVPISNHLYFYWYRQILGQKVEFLVSFYNNEISEKSEIFDDQFSVERPDGSNFTLKIRSTKLEDSAMYFCASRPASGNSQQYFGPGTRLTVT.

The chain carries TRBV7-8 and TRBJ2-3, with D possibly TRBD2 on 6 matching bases. Between the trimmed V and J ends, which lost 3 bases and 6 bases, there was a span of 22 bases. Germline V gene sequence: CDR1 SGHVS, CDR2 FQNEAQ. The CDR3 length is 17 residues. The CDR3 DNA reads TGTGCCAGCAGCTTCCCTCCGATGGGGGGATCAACCGATACGCAGTATTTT. Protein sequence: CASSFPPMGGSTDTQYF.

The V and J genes are TRBV5-1 and TRBJ1-4, with TRBD1 as a possible D gene (5 bases). Trimming removed 0 bases from V and 6 bases from J, with 9 bases in between. This CDR3 spans 14 amino acids. The germline V gene has CDR1 SGHRS and CDR2 YFSETQ. CDR3 in amino acids: CASSLVGTYEKLFF. The CDR3 DNA reads as TGCGCCAGCAGCTTGGTAGGGACCTATGAAAAACTGTTTTTT.

This chain joins TRBV19 and TRBJ2-7; 13 bases fit TRBD2. The CDR3 is 16 amino acids. The V segment lost 3 bases and the J segment 3 bases; nucleotides outside the gene matches: 5. The germline V gene encodes CDR1 LNHDA and CDR2 SQIVND (reference sequence). CDR3: CASSIGGLAGLYEQYF. CDR3 DNA sequence: TGTGCCAGTAGTATCGGGGGACTAGCGGGACTCTACGAGCAGTACTTC. Based on the CDR3 plus reference TRBV19 and TRBJ2-7, the full variable domain is DGGITQSPKYLFRKEGQNVTLSCEQNLNHDAMYWYRQDPGQGLRLIYYSQIVNDFQKGDIAEGYSVSREKKESFPLTVTSAQKNPTAFYLCASSIGGLAGLYEQYFGPGTRLTVT.

V and J are TRBV6-6 and TRBJ2-7, with TRBD1 matching over 7 bases. This CDR3 comprises 14 residues. Losses at the gene ends were 5 bases for V and 3 bases for J; bases not matched to a gene: 7. Germline values: CDR1 MNHNY, CDR2 SVGAGI (reference sequence). The CDR3: CASSHLGDSYEQYF. CDR3 nucleotide sequence: TGTGCCAGCAGTCACTTAGGGGACAGCTACGAGCAGTACTTC.

The V gene is TRBV9, the J gene TRBJ2-3; D might be TRBD2 (5 bases). The CDR3 is made up of 19 amino acids. The ends were cut back, 3 bases at V and 5 bases at J, with 28 bases in the middle. Germline lookup yields CDR1 SGDLS and CDR2 YYNGEE. The CDR3 sequence: CASSARPVRIGLHRDTQYF. The CDR3 nucleotides read TGTGCCAGCAGCGCCCGCCCCGTACGGATCGGACTGCACCGAGATACGCAGTATTTT. Looking up the rest from reference TRBV9 and TRBJ2-3 gives the full variable domain: DSGVTQTPKHLITATGQRVTLRCSPRSGDLSVYWYQQSLDQGLQFLIQYYNGEERAKGNILERFSAQQFPDLHSELNLSSLELGDSALYFCASSARPVRIGLHRDTQYFGPGTRLTVL.

The chain uses TRBV6-5 and TRBJ2-1; possibly TRBD1 or TRBD2 for D (6 bases each). From germline, CDR1 is MNHEY and CDR2 SVGAGI. The length of the CDR3 is 15 residues. V lost 0 bases and J lost 10, with 16 bases in between. The CDR3: CASSYSAGGTPEQFF. The CDR3, as DNA: TGTGCCAGCAGTTACTCCGCCGGGGGCACCCCGGAGCAGTTCTTC.

This rearrangement joins TRBV6-1 to TRBJ2-7; unclear D gene. CDR1 MNHNS and CDR2 SASEGT come from the germline V gene. The CDR3 extends over 10 amino acids. Trimming took 4 bases from V and 7 from J, leaving 5 bases between them. The chain's CDR3 is CASSGLEQYF. CDR3 in DNA: TGTGCCAGCAGTGGCCTTGAGCAGTACTTC.

Regarding this clone: Other DNA sequences in the same sample also yield this CDR3. The genes are TRBV18 and TRBJ2-7; D is uncertain. The CDR3 runs to 14 residues. The ends were cut back, 3 bases at V and 0 bases at J, with 9 bases in the middle. Germline lookup yields CDR1 KGHSH and CDR2 LQKENI. This CDR3 is CASSPGASSYEQYF. The DNA of the CDR3 is TGTGCCAGCTCACCCGGAGCGAGCTCCTACGAGCAGTACTTC.

This chain connects TRBV7-2 to TRBJ2-1; the D gene is possibly TRBD1 (6 bases). CDR1 and CDR2 from the germline V gene are SGHTA and FQGNSA. V was cut by 5 bases and J by 3 bases, with 17 bases left in between. CDR3 size: 16 residues. The CDR3 bases are TGTGCCAGCAGCGGCTCACAGGGCCCCAACTACAATGAGCAGTTCTTC. This codes for CASSGSQGPNYNEQFF.

About this clone: This same CDR3 is encoded by further DNA sequences in the sample. The chain combines TRBV28 with TRBJ1-5, with D hard to call. The CDR3 runs 13 residues. The V and J ends lost 2 bases and 1 base respectively, with 3 bases between them. Germline V gene data show CDR1 as MDHEN and CDR2 as SYDVKM. The CDR3 sequence: CASSLASNQPQHF. CDR3 coding DNA: TGTGCCAGCAGTTTAGCCAGCAATCAGCCCCAGCATTTT.

The CDR3 loop is CASSPVGGGYTEAFF. In DNA form, the CDR3 reads TGTGCCAGCAGTCCAGTAGGGGGAGGGTACACTGAAGCTTTCTTT. The chain is built from TRBV7-2 and TRBJ1-1, with a weak D call TRBD1 (6 bases). V was pared by 6 bases and J by 3 bases, with 17 bases between. The CDR3 loop spans 15 amino acids. Germline V gene sequence: CDR1 SGHTA, CDR2 FQGNSA.

CDR3 sequence (DNA): TGTGCCAGCAGCTTAAGGCAACACTACGAGCAGTACTTC. Its protein product is CASSLRQHYEQYF. The J gene is TRBJ2-7, the V gene TRBV11-2; no firm D call. Trimming stripped 2 bases from V and 3 bases from J, with 8 bases between. Germline CDR1 and CDR2: SGHAT and FQNNGV. The CDR3 is 13 residues long.

The chain joins TRBV6-6 to TRBJ1-2; D may be TRBD1 (6 bases). Germline V gene lookup returns CDR1 MNHNY and CDR2 SVGAGI (reference sequence). The CDR3 is 16 residues long. V was pared by 0 bases and J by 4 bases, with 15 bases between. The CDR3 region is CASSYSTGALTYGYTF. DNA for the CDR3: TGTGCCAGCAGTTACTCGACAGGAGCATTAACCTATGGCTACACCTTC.

A few counts support this clone. Within the sample, other DNA sequences also encode this same CDR3. The gene calls are TRBV28 and TRBJ2-4; D possibly corresponds to TRBD1 (5 bases). The CDR3 sequence is 13 residues long. Per the germline V gene, CDR1 is MDHEN and CDR2 is SYDVKM. Trimming removed 6 bases from V and 0 bases from J, with 6 bases in between. The CDR3 sequence is CASRGLAKNIQYF. In DNA form, the CDR3 reads TGTGCCAGCAGGGGGCTAGCCAAAAACATTCAGTACTTC.

The chain is built from TRBV4-2 and TRBJ2-1; possibly TRBD2 for D (5 bases). Trimming took 0 bases from V and 6 from J, leaving 9 bases between them. The germline V gene encodes CDR1 LGHNA and CDR2 YNFKEQ. The CDR3 runs 14 residues. The CDR3 sequence: CASSQDRTLNEQFF. The CDR3 DNA sequence: TGTGCCAGCAGCCAAGATCGGACTCTCAATGAGCAGTTCTTC.

This clone was counted once. The CDR3 DNA reads as TGTGCCAGCAGTCGGGGCCGTCCCTACGAGCAGTACTTC. This encodes CASSRGRPYEQYF. The rearrangement joins TRBV9 to TRBJ2-7; tentatively, D is TRBD1 or TRBD2 (5 bases each). There are 13 residues in the CDR3. The V gene lost 5 bases and the J gene lost 2 bases, with 11 bases spanning the gap. The V gene's germline CDR1 is SGDLS and CDR2 YYNGEE.